A single T cell receptor (beta chain) is shown here with its context. Use of 60 Vbeta and 13 Jbeta primers characterized the PCR. Sequenced by immunoSEQ multiplex PCR; TCRdb stores in-frame clones only, minus some. Of some 120,000 clones in the sample, 72% were seen once. The data belong to a study of cytomegalovirus exposure and HLA in healthy donors. From germline, CDR1 is SGHRS and CDR2 YFSETQ. CDR3 length: 15 residues. The trim removed 4 bases at V and 4 bases at J, leaving 11 bases unmatched. The sequence came from a man aged 25-45 years in good health and CMV-seronegative. The V and J genes are TRBV5-1 and TRBJ2-7; 7 bases fit TRBD2. Sequences were obtained from PBMCs. In DNA, the CDR3 is TGCGCCAGCAGCCCACCCGGGGGGTCCGGGTACGAGCAGTACTTC. It codes for CASSPPGGSGYEQYF.